This T cell receptor beta chain is drawn from a study of cytomegalovirus exposure and HLA in healthy donors. Note on this clone: Its antigen is not identified.

Some clones are missing from TCRdb's copy, which holds only in-frame ones; the method was immunoSEQ multiplex PCR. The data hold under 200,000 clones, with less than 95% observed a single time. The CDR3 length is 15 residues. V lost 0 bases and J lost 4; bases outside the gene matches: 6. CDR1 is SGHDT, CDR2 YYEEEE, per germline. Study-wide findings and caveats: The classifier was said to identify cytomegalovirus status with high specificity and sensitivity.

Sample: PBMCs. The chain couples TRBV5-6 to TRBJ2-7; TRBD2 matches 8 bases. The source of this sequence is a young woman in good health and CMV-seropositive. The CDR3 here is CASSLGTGGPYEQYF. The CDR3 DNA reads TGTGCCAGCAGCTTGGGGACGGGGGGGCCGTACGAGCAGTACTTC.